This is a list of T cell receptor beta chains from one sample in a study of T cell responses to AZD1222 COVID-19 vaccine. Assay: immunoSEQ multiplex PCR; the TCRdb copy retains only in-frame clones and omits some. The sample lists 95,000 to 150,000 clones, around 89% occurring once. This sample comprised peripheral blood, obtained on day 0 of AZD1222 vaccination. The receptors come from an adult in good health. The CDR3 runs from the conserved cysteine through the conserved F or W. The D gene is left open where the match is weak. The size entry is marked missing in some rows and otherwise reads once, few, many or a size class.

J,V,length,D,size,DNA,CDR3
TRBJ2-7,TRBV5-1,14,TRBD2,-,TGCGCCAGCAGCTTGGAGCGGGGGTCCGGCGAGCAGTACTTC,CASSLERGSGEQYF
TRBJ1-1,TRBV7-9,15,-,once,TGTGCCAGCAGCTTGGACGGCGCTTTGAACACTGAAGCTTTCTTT,CASSLDGALNTEAFF
TRBJ1-3,TRBV6-1,17,-,once,TGTGCCAGCAGTGTCTCCACTTCAGGAGGCTCTGGAAACACCATATATTTT,CASSVSTSGGSGNTIYF
TRBJ2-1,TRBV4-1,14,TRBD1,-,TGCGCCAGCTGGGCGGGACAGGGGGCCCATGAGCAGTTCTTC,CASWAGQGAHEQFF
TRBJ1-1,TRBV5-1,14,-,once,TGCGCCAGCAGCCAACAGACCGGGAACACTGAAGCTTTCTTT,CASSQQTGNTEAFF
TRBJ2-7,TRBV4-1,15,TRBD2,-,TGCGCCAGCAGCCAAGATAGCGGGGGGGTGTACGAGCAGTACTTC,CASSQDSGGVYEQYF
TRBJ1-3,TRBV5-4,15,-,-,TGTGCCAGCAGCTTGGGCAGGGGAACTGGAAACACCATATATTTT,CASSLGRGTGNTIYF
TRBJ1-6,TRBV10-1,14,-,-,TGCGCCAGCCGGGGGATTTCCTATAATTCACCCCTCCACTTT,CASRGISYNSPLHF
TRBJ1-4,TRBV7-9,15,-,-,TGTGCCAGCAGCGCGGACCGGGACCCAAATGAAAAACTGTTTTTT,CASSADRDPNEKLFF
TRBJ2-1,TRBV9,19,TRBD2,once,TGTGCCAGCAGCGTAGCCGATAGCGGGGGTACGGATAACTACAATGAGCAGTTCTTC,CASSVADSGGTDNYNEQFF
TRBJ1-3,TRBV27,14,TRBD1,once,TGTGCCAGCAGTGACACAGGGGGCGCGAACACCATATATTTT,CASSDTGGANTIYF
TRBJ2-1,TRBV19,17,-,-,TGTGCCAGTAGTATAGGGGGCTGGTCCAGCTCCTACAATGAGCAGTTCTTC,CASSIGGWSSSYNEQFF
TRBJ2-7,TRBV11-2,16,-,-,TGTGCCAGCAGCTTAGATGCGGACTCTCGATCCTACGAGCAGTACTTC,CASSLDADSRSYEQYF
TRBJ2-5,TRBV20-1,11,-,-,TGCAGTACCGACTACCTAGAGACCCAGTACTTC,CSTDYLETQYF
TRBJ1-2,TRBV5-5,14,-,-,TGTGCCAGCAGCTTTGGACCCAGGAACTATGGCTACACCTTC,CASSFGPRNYGYTF
TRBJ2-7,TRBV7-2,13,TRBD1,-,TGTGCCAGCAGCCCCAGACAGGGCCACGAGCAGTACTTC,CASSPRQGHEQYF